A selection of T cell receptor beta chains follows, all from one sample in a study of shared clonotypes between healthy human individuals. Produced via immunoSEQ multiplex PCR; TCRdb's table is partial and in-frame only. In the table there are under 1,900,000 clones, approximately 98.5% of which are singletons. The sequenced sample was naive CD4+ T cells sorted from blood. The receptor set was obtained from a man aged 25 to 45 in good health. CDR3s include the opening cysteine and the closing phenylalanine or tryptophan. A D gene is named only where the DNA matches it firmly. Clone size is not always given. Where it is, it says once, few, many or a class for expanded clones.

abundance	j_gene	d_gene	v_gene	CDR3aa	CDR3nt
NA	TRBJ1-4	NA	TRBV11-2	CASSPSQRDEKLFF	TGTGCCAGCAGCCCATCCCAGAGGGATGAAAAACTGTTTTTT
NA	TRBJ1-2	TRBD1	TRBV6-6	CASSRPGQGEYGYTF	TGTGCCAGCAGCCGTCCGGGACAGGGGGAATATGGCTACACCTTC
NA	TRBJ2-3	NA	TRBV1	CTSSQGVDTQYF	TGCACCAGCAGCCAAGGTGTAGATACGCAGTATTTT
NA	TRBJ2-7	NA	TRBV12-5	CASGTDGFYEQYF	TGTGCTAGTGGTACGGACGGATTCTACGAGCAGTACTTC
NA	TRBJ2-3	NA	TRBV6-1	CASSNRVTDTQYF	TGTGCCAGCAGTAACAGGGTCACAGATACGCAGTATTTT
NA	TRBJ1-4	NA	TRBV5-4	CASSLPKGEKLFF	TGTGCCAGCAGCTTGCCGAAGGGGGAGAAACTGTTTTTT
NA	TRBJ2-3	NA	TRBV27	CASSQGSTDTQYF	TGTGCCAGCAGTCAGGGGTCGACAGATACGCAGTATTTT
once	TRBJ1-4	TRBD1	TRBV13	CASSSGQEGKLFF	TGTGCCAGCAGCTCCGGACAGGAGGGAAAACTGTTTTTT
NA	TRBJ2-1	TRBD2	TRBV4-1	CASSRTETGLESSYNEQFF	TGCGCCAGCAGCCGTACCGAGACCGGACTAGAGAGCTCCTACAATGAGCAGTTCTTC
NA	TRBJ2-1	TRBD1	TRBV5-4	CASSLQTGGAKASEQFF	TGTGCCAGCAGCTTACAAACAGGGGGCGCAAAAGCGAGTGAGCAGTTCTTC
NA	TRBJ1-3	NA	TRBV7-2	CASSSGGRSGNTIYF	TGTGCCAGCAGCTCGGGAGGGCGCTCTGGAAACACCATATATTTT
NA	TRBJ2-3	NA	TRBV7-9	CASSFSPDTQYF	TGTGCCAGCAGCTTCTCCCCGGATACGCAGTATTTT
NA	TRBJ2-5	NA	TRBV2	CASSKQGGGQETQYF	TGTGCCAGCAGCAAACAGGGAGGGGGCCAAGAGACCCAGTACTTC
NA	TRBJ2-5	NA	TRBV6-1	CASSATRAVETQYF	TGTGCCAGCAGTGCGACCAGGGCGGTTGAGACCCAGTACTTC